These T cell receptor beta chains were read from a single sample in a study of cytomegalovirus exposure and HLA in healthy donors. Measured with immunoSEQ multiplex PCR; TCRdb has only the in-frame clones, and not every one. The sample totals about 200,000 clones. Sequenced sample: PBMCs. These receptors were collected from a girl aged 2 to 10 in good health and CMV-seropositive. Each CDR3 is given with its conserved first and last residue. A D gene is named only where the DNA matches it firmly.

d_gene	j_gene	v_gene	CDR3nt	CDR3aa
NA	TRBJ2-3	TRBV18	TGTGCCAGCTCACCAACACCAGTCGGGACACCTCAATCCGATACGCAGTATTTT	CASSPTPVGTPQSDTQYF
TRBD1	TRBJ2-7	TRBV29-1	TGCAGCGTTGTCTCACAGGGGGTCCACGAGCAGTACTTC	CSVVSQGVHEQYF
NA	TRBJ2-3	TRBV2	TGTGCCAGCAGATCAGGGCAGGATTGGACAGATACGCAGTATTTT	CASRSGQDWTDTQYF
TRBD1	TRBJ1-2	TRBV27	TGTGCCAGCAGTTTGGGACAGACAAACTATGGCTACACCTTC	CASSLGQTNYGYTF
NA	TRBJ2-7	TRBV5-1	TGCGCCAGCGCCCAGGGTAGCGGAGCCTACGAGCAGTACTTC	CASAQGSGAYEQYF
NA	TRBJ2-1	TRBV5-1	TGCGCCAGCAGCTTGGATAGCAGCTACAATGAGCAGTTCTTC	CASSLDSSYNEQFF
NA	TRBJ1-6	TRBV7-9	TGTGCCAGCAGCTTGGCAAATTCACCCCTCCACTTT	CASSLANSPLHF
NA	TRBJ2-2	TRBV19	TGTGCCAGTAGTGTAACTAGTCTGCACACCGGGGAGCTGTTTTTT	CASSVTSLHTGELFF
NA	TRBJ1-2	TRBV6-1	TGTGCCAGCAGTGAAGCGAGACACCTCTATGGCTACACCTTC	CASSEARHLYGYTF
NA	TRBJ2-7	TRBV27	TGTGCCAGCAGTTTATCTGCGGGACCTCTCTACGAGCAGTACTTC	CASSLSAGPLYEQYF
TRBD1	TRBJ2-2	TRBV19	TGTGCCAGCGAGCAGGGGGCGCGGACCGGGGAGCTGTTTTTT	CASEQGARTGELFF
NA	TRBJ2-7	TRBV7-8	TGTGCCAGCAGCCTTGGAGGTGGCTACGAGCAGTACTTC	CASSLGGGYEQYF
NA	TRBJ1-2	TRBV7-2	TGTGCCAGCAGCGGACAATGGGGCCCTAGCTATGGCTACACCTTC	CASSGQWGPSYGYTF
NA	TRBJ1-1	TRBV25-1	TGTGCCAGCAGCATTAACACTGAAGCTTTCTTT	CASSINTEAFF
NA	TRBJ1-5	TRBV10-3	TGTGCCATCAGTGGAAACGGGGATCAGCCCCAGCATTTT	CAISGNGDQPQHF
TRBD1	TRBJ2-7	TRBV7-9	TGTGCCAGCAGCCCACTGAGGGACAGGGTCTACGAGCAGTACTTC	CASSPLRDRVYEQYF
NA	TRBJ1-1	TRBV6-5	TGTGCCAGCAGTCAACCAGGCCACACTGAAGCTTTCTTT	CASSQPGHTEAFF
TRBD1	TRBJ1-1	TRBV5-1	TGCGCCAGCAGGTACACCCCGGGACAGGTCATGAACACTGAAGCTTTCTTT	CASRYTPGQVMNTEAFF
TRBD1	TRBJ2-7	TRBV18	TGTGCCAGCTCACCTCAGGGGTGGGACAGAGCCTACGAGCAGTACTTC	CASSPQGWDRAYEQYF
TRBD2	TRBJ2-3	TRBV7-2	TGTGCCAGCAGCTTAGCTAGCGGGACTAGCACAGATACGCAGTATTTT	CASSLASGTSTDTQYF
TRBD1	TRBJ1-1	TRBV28	TGTGCCAGCAGTTTAGGGGGACAGAGGAACACTGAAGCTTTCTTT	CASSLGGQRNTEAFF
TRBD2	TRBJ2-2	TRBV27	TGTGCCAGCAGTTTCCCTATAGGACAGAAGCGTCCCCGGCGGGAGGGTACCGGGGAGCTGTTTTTT	CASSFPIGQKRPRREGTGELFF
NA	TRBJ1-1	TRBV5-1	TGCGCCAGCAGCTCGGCACCGGGACAATTGAACACTGAAGCTTTCTTT	CASSSAPGQLNTEAFF
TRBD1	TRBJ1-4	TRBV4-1	TGCGCCAGCAGAACGGGACAGACCAATGAAAAACTGTTTTTT	CASRTGQTNEKLFF
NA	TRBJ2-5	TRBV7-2	TGTGCCAGCAGCTTAACGGTCGAAGAGACCCAGTACTTC	CASSLTVEETQYF
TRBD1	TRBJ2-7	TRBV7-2	TGTGCCAGCAGCCGTACAGGGGCACCAACCTACGAGCAGTACTTC	CASSRTGAPTYEQYF
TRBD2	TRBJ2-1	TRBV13	TGTGCAAGCAGCAGCCAGCTAGCGGCAGACAATGAGCAGTTCTTC	CASSSQLAADNEQFF
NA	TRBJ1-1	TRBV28	TGTGCCAGCCCCATGAACACTGAAGCTTTCTTT	CASPMNTEAFF
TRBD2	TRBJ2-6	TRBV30	TGTGCCTGGAGTAGCGGGGGAGCTCCCTCTGGGGCCAACGTCCTGACTTTC	CAWSSGGAPSGANVLTF